This T cell receptor beta chain was obtained from a study of T cells after yellow fever vaccination. Study outcomes and limitations: Few clonotypes appeared in both CD4 and CD8 compartments. Peak timing came faster in the weaker secondary response, day 5 versus 15.

This clonotype was observed a handful of times. As yet, its antigen is unknown. The length of the CDR3 is 13 residues. Trimming removed 11 bases at V and 0 bases at J, with 10 bases between. CDR1 MNHNS and CDR2 SASEGT come from the germline V gene. Using its own MiXCR run on the 5' RACE reads, TCRdb lists one record per CDR3 protein. The sample carries under 400,000 distinct CDR3 sequences, around 13% recorded once. This receptor was obtained from a young man who received the YFV17D yellow fever vaccine. The material was CD4+ T cells sorted from PBMCs, obtained 15 days after the yellow fever booster vaccination. This chain connects TRBV6-1 to TRBJ1-4, with unresolved D. CDR3 sequence: CAGNSATNEKLFF. CDR3 DNA sequence: TGTGCCGGAAACTCGGCAACTAATGAAAAACTGTTTTTT.